Below are 3 T cell receptor beta chains sequenced from a single sample in a study of blood T cell repertoires in COVID-19. The protocol was immunoSEQ multiplex PCR, while the TCRdb copy is restricted to in-frame clones and leaves out a portion. The sample has 210,000 or so clones, roughly 90% seen once. The sequenced sample was peripheral blood. Source of these receptors: a woman between 35 and 50 years old who had recovered from COVID-19.

The chain joins TRBV9 to TRBJ1-4, with unresolved D. Trimming took 0 bases from V and 0 from J, leaving 9 bases between them. The CDR3 is made up of 16 amino acids. Looked up from germline, CDR1 is SGDLS and CDR2 is YYNGEE. The CDR3 spells CASSVDLEATNEKLFF. The CDR3 bases are TGTGCCAGCAGCGTAGATTTGGAGGCAACTAATGAAAAACTGTTTTTT.

The gene calls are TRBV11-3 and TRBJ1-1, with D hard to call. From germline, CDR1 is SGHNT and CDR2 YENEEA. The V end was cut by 2 bases, the J end by 1 base, with 5 bases between. The CDR3 covers 13 residues. The CDR3 reads CASSLNGNTEAFF. CDR3 nucleotide sequence: TGTGCCAGCAGCTTAAACGGGAACACTGAAGCTTTCTTT.

The J gene is TRBJ2-7, the V gene TRBV11-3; TRBD1 is a possible D gene (5 bases). V lost 2 bases to trimming and J lost 5 bases, with 10 bases between them. Germline V CDR1 and CDR2: SGHNT, YENEEA. This CDR3 contains 13 residues. As DNA, the CDR3 is TGTGCCAGCAGCTTACAGGGTATGAACGAGCAGTACTTC. Amino acid sequence: CASSLQGMNEQYF.